The present TCR beta chain was sequenced within a study of Graves' ophthalmopathy and Graves' hyperthyroidism. The CDR3 has 12 residues. Trimming removed 3 bases from V and 7 bases from J, with 10 bases in between. The V gene's germline CDR1 is SGHNT and CDR2 YYREEE (reference sequence). TCR beta CDR3 amplification used RNA transcripts. RT-PCR was first run with HTBI primers, then multiplex PCR in a second round. From the multiplex PCR reads, TCRdb called clonotypes with MiXCR, one entry per CDR3 protein. Of about 50,000 distinct CDR3 sequences listed, about half were seen once; the top ten hold over 3.5%. Every ophthalmopathy donor presented moderate-to-severe activity, CAS ≥3, NOSPECS ≥4 and duration under 3 months. The PBMCs were taken from around 9 ml of fresh peripheral blood.

This sequence was found in an adult woman with Graves' ophthalmopathy. The chain joins TRBV5-4 to TRBJ1-2, with D unclear. Specimen: peripheral blood. The CDR3 DNA is TGTGCCAGCAGCTCCCCGGTCGCTGGCTACACCTTC. Its protein is CASSSPVAGYTF.